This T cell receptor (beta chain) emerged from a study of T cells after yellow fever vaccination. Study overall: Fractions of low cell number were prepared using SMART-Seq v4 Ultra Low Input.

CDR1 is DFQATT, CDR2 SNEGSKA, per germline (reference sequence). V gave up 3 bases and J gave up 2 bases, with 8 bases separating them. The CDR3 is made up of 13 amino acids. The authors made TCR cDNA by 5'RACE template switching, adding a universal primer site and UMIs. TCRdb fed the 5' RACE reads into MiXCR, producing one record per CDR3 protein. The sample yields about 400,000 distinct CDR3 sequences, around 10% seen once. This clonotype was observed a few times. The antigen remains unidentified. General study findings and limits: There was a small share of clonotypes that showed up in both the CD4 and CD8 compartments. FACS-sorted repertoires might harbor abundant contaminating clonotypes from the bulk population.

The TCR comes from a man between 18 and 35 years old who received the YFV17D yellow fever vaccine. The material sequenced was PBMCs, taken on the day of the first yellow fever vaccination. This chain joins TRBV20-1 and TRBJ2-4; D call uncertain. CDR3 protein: CSARPGSKNIQYF. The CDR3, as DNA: TGCAGTGCTAGGCCCGGGTCCAAAAACATTCAGTACTTC.